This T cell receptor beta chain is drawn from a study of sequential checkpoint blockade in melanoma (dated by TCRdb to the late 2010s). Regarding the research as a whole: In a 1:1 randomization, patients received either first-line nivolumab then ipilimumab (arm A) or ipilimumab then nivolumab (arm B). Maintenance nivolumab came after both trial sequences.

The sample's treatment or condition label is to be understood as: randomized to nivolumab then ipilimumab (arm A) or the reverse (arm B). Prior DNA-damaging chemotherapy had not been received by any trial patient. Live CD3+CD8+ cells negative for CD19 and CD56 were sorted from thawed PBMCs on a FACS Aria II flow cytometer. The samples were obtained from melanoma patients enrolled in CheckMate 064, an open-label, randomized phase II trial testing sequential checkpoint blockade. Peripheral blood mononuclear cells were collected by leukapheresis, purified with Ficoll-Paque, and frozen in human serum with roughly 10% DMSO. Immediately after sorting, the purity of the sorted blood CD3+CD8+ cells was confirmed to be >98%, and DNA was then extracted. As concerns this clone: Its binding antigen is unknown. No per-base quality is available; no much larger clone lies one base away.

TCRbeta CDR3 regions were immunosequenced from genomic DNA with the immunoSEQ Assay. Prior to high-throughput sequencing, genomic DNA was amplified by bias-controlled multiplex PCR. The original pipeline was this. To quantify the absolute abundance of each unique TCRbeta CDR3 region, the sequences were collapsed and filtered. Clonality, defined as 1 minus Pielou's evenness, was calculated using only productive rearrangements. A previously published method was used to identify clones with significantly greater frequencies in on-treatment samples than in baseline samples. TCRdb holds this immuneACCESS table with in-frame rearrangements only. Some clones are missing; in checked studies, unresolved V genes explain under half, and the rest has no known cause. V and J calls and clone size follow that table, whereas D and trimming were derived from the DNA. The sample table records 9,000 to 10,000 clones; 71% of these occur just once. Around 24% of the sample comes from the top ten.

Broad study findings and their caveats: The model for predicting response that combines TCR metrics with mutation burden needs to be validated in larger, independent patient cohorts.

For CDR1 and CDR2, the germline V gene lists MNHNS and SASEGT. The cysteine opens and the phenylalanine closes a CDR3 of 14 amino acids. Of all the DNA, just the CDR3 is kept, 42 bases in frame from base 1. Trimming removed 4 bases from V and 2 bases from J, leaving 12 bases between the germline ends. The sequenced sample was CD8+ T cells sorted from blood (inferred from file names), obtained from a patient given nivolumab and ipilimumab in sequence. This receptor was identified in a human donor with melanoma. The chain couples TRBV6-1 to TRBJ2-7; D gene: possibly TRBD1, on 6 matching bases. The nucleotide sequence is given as TGTGCCAGCAGTGGTTTGGGGGCCGCCTACGAGCAGTACTTC. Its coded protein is CASSGLGAAYEQYF.